This is a list of T cell receptor beta chains from one sample in a study of CD8 T cells in ankylosing spondylitis. TCRdb reanalysed the 5' RACE reads using MiXCR and keeps one entry per CDR3 protein. The sample consists of almost 400,000 distinct CDR3 sequences, approximately 20% of them appearing once. Sequenced material: blood, either unsorted or a sorted T cell fraction (not recorded which). The source is a male donor with ankylosing spondylitis. Both conserved end residues are part of each CDR3. D genes are given only for firm matches. Size tells how often a clone was seen (once, few, many) or the class of an expanded clone, and some rows leave it out.

TRBV7-3	NA	TRBJ2-5	NA	CASSSGKTQYF
TRBV5-1	TRBD2	TRBJ2-7	NA	CASSPSGTSGRSSYEQYF
TRBV20-1	TRBD1	TRBJ1-3	few	CSGQGPGNTIYF
TRBV20-1	TRBD2	TRBJ2-4	NA	CSASRLAGLLDIQYF
TRBV6-5	NA	TRBJ2-3	NA	CASSYGSGELIHTDTQYF
TRBV5-1	TRBD2	TRBJ2-7	NA	CASSLALAGGPIEYEQYF
TRBV7-2	NA	TRBJ2-1	NA	CASSLVTAYNEQFF
TRBV29-1	TRBD1	TRBJ1-4	few	CIGTGGGKLFF
TRBV5-1	NA	TRBJ2-1	few	CASSLAVGTLNEQFF
TRBV5-1	NA	TRBJ1-2	NA	CASSPRVDDGYTF
TRBV11-3	NA	TRBJ2-2	NA	CASSLNPLSKAGELFF
TRBV10-3	TRBD2	TRBJ2-2	NA	CAISESRAGADGELFF
TRBV10-3	NA	TRBJ2-3	few	CAISVVSASTDTQYF
TRBV20-1	NA	TRBJ1-1	NA	CSANRRGWAFF
TRBV7-8	TRBD2	TRBJ2-3	NA	CASSSGLAGGYTQYF
TRBV28	NA	TRBJ2-1	NA	CASSPGGVDSYNEQFF
TRBV20-1	TRBD1	TRBJ1-5	NA	CSASRETGNNQPQHF
TRBV11-1	NA	TRBJ2-5	NA	CASSLLEVPWGETQYF
TRBV20-1	NA	TRBJ2-7	few	CSADRAGRADEQYF
TRBV11-3	NA	TRBJ1-1	many	CASSLFRGTEAFF
TRBV7-9	TRBD2	TRBJ2-7	NA	CASSFRAGGSYEQYF
TRBV5-5	NA	TRBJ2-1	few	CASSPKQQIYNEQFF